Listed below are T cell receptor beta chains from one sample, sequenced in a study of OX40 agonist ivuxolimab in advanced cancers. Profiled with immunoSEQ multiplex PCR; TCRdb holds only in-frame clones, not every one. The data contain 70,000 to 95,000 clones, around 94% of them singletons. The source material was CD4+ or CD8+ T cells sorted from blood, sampled in a trial of the OX40 agonist ivuxolimab. Receptor source: an adult with an advanced solid tumor such as melanoma, head and neck, liver or kidney cancer. The CDR3 runs from the conserved cysteine through the conserved F or W. D genes are given only for firm matches. Clone size is given for some rows only: seen once, a few or many times, or a class if the clone is expanded.

j_gene: TRBJ2-3
d_gene: TRBD2
abundance: .
v_gene: TRBV23-1
CDR3aa: CASSQSNLVCRGGPDTQYF
CDR3nt: TGCGCCAGCAGTCAATCGAATTTGGTATGTCGGGGGGGACCAGATACGCAGTATTTT

j_gene: TRBJ1-1
d_gene: TRBD1
abundance: .
v_gene: TRBV9
CDR3aa: CASSVGTVNTEAFF
CDR3nt: TGTGCCAGCAGCGTCGGGACAGTGAACACTGAAGCTTTCTTT

j_gene: TRBJ1-2
d_gene: TRBD1
abundance: .
v_gene: TRBV28
CDR3aa: CASMLLSTGNYGYTF
CDR3nt: TGTGCCAGCATGTTACTATCGACAGGGAACTATGGCTACACCTTC

j_gene: TRBJ2-5
d_gene: .
abundance: .
v_gene: TRBV6-5
CDR3aa: CASSHTVQGEETQYF
CDR3nt: TGTGCCAGCAGTCATACGGTACAGGGTGAAGAGACCCAGTACTTC

j_gene: TRBJ2-1
d_gene: .
abundance: .
v_gene: TRBV2
CDR3aa: CASSEGQVFYNEQFF
CDR3nt: TGTGCCAGCAGTGAAGGACAGGTCTTCTACAATGAGCAGTTCTTC

j_gene: TRBJ2-7
d_gene: TRBD2
abundance: .
v_gene: TRBV10-1
CDR3aa: CASSISSGGYYEQYF
CDR3nt: TGCGCCAGCAGTATATCTAGCGGGGGCTACTACGAGCAGTACTTC

j_gene: TRBJ2-7
d_gene: TRBD1
abundance: .
v_gene: TRBV29-1
CDR3aa: CSATGTDSYEQYF
CDR3nt: TGCAGCGCGACCGGGACAGACTCCTACGAGCAGTACTTC

j_gene: TRBJ1-1
d_gene: .
abundance: .
v_gene: TRBV6-1
CDR3aa: CASGGTTNTEAFF
CDR3nt: TGTGCCAGCGGCGGGACAACGAACACTGAAGCTTTCTTT

j_gene: TRBJ2-1
d_gene: TRBD2
abundance: .
v_gene: TRBV28
CDR3aa: CASRGTSGYSYNEQFF
CDR3nt: TGTGCCAGCAGGGGGACTAGCGGGTACTCCTACAATGAGCAGTTCTTC

j_gene: TRBJ1-2
d_gene: TRBD1
abundance: .
v_gene: TRBV6-5
CDR3aa: CASTSGGNGYTF
CDR3nt: TGTGCCAGCACCTCAGGGGGCAATGGCTACACCTTC

j_gene: TRBJ2-1
d_gene: .
abundance: .
v_gene: TRBV6-5
CDR3aa: CASSPTTGLNEQFF
CDR3nt: TGTGCCAGCAGCCCCACCACAGGGTTAAATGAGCAGTTCTTC

j_gene: TRBJ2-3
d_gene: TRBD2
abundance: .
v_gene: TRBV28
CDR3aa: CASSFAGGGTGNEDTDTQYF
CDR3nt: TGTGCCAGCAGTTTTGCGGGCGGGGGGACCGGTAACGAGGACACAGATACGCAGTATTTT

j_gene: TRBJ2-1
d_gene: TRBD2
abundance: .
v_gene: TRBV28
CDR3aa: CATGLAENEQFF
CDR3nt: TGTGCCACGGGACTAGCGGAGAATGAGCAGTTCTTC

j_gene: TRBJ1-5
d_gene: .
abundance: .
v_gene: TRBV6-1
CDR3aa: CASSEGHINGNQPQHF
CDR3nt: TGTGCCAGCAGTGAGGGGCATATAAACGGCAATCAGCCCCAGCATTTT

j_gene: TRBJ2-2
d_gene: TRBD1
abundance: .
v_gene: TRBV5-1
CDR3aa: CASRAGTGNTGELFF
CDR3nt: TGCGCCAGCAGGGCCGGGACAGGGAACACCGGGGAGCTGTTTTTT

j_gene: TRBJ1-2
d_gene: TRBD1
abundance: once
v_gene: TRBV4-3
CDR3aa: CASSQDAGTGAGAGGYTF
CDR3nt: TGCGCCAGCAGCCAAGATGCGGGGACAGGGGCAGGGGCAGGTGGCTACACCTTC

j_gene: TRBJ2-7
d_gene: TRBD1
abundance: .
v_gene: TRBV25-1
CDR3aa: CASSDRQGGIEQYF
CDR3nt: TGTGCCAGCAGTGACCGACAGGGGGGCATCGAGCAGTACTTC

j_gene: TRBJ2-7
d_gene: .
abundance: once
v_gene: TRBV7-9
CDR3aa: CASSPGWNSEQYF
CDR3nt: TGTGCCAGCAGCCCGGGCTGGAATAGCGAGCAGTACTTC

j_gene: TRBJ2-1
d_gene: .
abundance: .
v_gene: TRBV30
CDR3aa: CAWSVGISSKEQFF
CDR3nt: TGTGCCTGGAGTGTAGGAATATCTTCAAAGGAGCAGTTCTTC

j_gene: TRBJ2-2
d_gene: .
abundance: .
v_gene: TRBV7-3
CDR3aa: CASSLDSGASNTGELFF
CDR3nt: TGTGCCAGCAGCTTAGACAGTGGGGCCTCGAACACCGGGGAGCTGTTTTTT

j_gene: TRBJ2-1
d_gene: .
abundance: once
v_gene: TRBV11-1
CDR3aa: CASSFSGNEQFF
CDR3nt: TGTGCCAGCAGCTTTTCAGGTAATGAGCAGTTCTTC

j_gene: TRBJ2-5
d_gene: .
abundance: .
v_gene: TRBV4-3
CDR3aa: CASSQGRDSETQYF
CDR3nt: TGCGCCAGCAGCCAAGGAAGGGACTCAGAGACCCAGTACTTC

j_gene: TRBJ1-4
d_gene: .
abundance: .
v_gene: TRBV13
CDR3aa: CASSFRQSDEKLFF
CDR3nt: TGTGCCAGCAGCTTTCGACAGTCTGACGAAAAACTGTTTTTT

j_gene: TRBJ2-1
d_gene: TRBD2
abundance: .
v_gene: TRBV28
CDR3aa: CASLGLAGDNEQFF
CDR3nt: TGTGCCAGCCTCGGACTAGCGGGAGACAATGAGCAGTTCTTC

j_gene: TRBJ2-7
d_gene: TRBD2
abundance: once
v_gene: TRBV13
CDR3aa: CASSLSRGAYEQYF
CDR3nt: TGTGCCAGCAGCTTAAGCCGGGGGGCCTACGAGCAGTACTTC

j_gene: TRBJ2-7
d_gene: .
abundance: .
v_gene: TRBV4-2
CDR3aa: CASSQEGLDRVYEQYF
CDR3nt: TGTGCCAGCAGCCAAGAGGGGCTAGATAGGGTATACGAGCAGTACTTC

j_gene: TRBJ2-1
d_gene: .
abundance: .
v_gene: TRBV9
CDR3aa: CASSVGAPYNEQFF
CDR3nt: TGTGCCAGCAGCGTAGGGGCCCCCTACAATGAGCAGTTCTTC

j_gene: TRBJ2-7
d_gene: .
abundance: .
v_gene: TRBV6-1
CDR3aa: CASSERDGAPYEQYF
CDR3nt: TGTGCCAGCAGTGAGAGGGACGGGGCACCCTACGAGCAGTACTTC

j_gene: TRBJ2-5
d_gene: .
abundance: .
v_gene: TRBV7-6
CDR3aa: CASGTIAGETQYF
CDR3nt: TGTGCCAGCGGAACTATTGCAGGGGAGACCCAGTACTTC

j_gene: TRBJ2-7
d_gene: .
abundance: .
v_gene: TRBV9
CDR3aa: CASSPGSSNYEQYF
CDR3nt: TGTGCCAGCAGCCCCGGTAGCAGCAACTACGAGCAGTACTTC

j_gene: TRBJ2-1
d_gene: TRBD2
abundance: .
v_gene: TRBV4-1
CDR3aa: CASSQYLAGSSSYNEQFF
CDR3nt: TGCGCCAGCAGCCAATATCTAGCGGGTTCGAGCTCCTACAATGAGCAGTTCTTC

j_gene: TRBJ2-3
d_gene: .
abundance: .
v_gene: TRBV11-2
CDR3aa: CANGTDTQYF
CDR3nt: TGTGCCAACGGCACAGATACGCAGTATTTT